A selection of T cell receptor beta chains follows, all from one sample in a study of blood T cell repertoires in COVID-19. Measured with immunoSEQ multiplex PCR; TCRdb has only the in-frame clones, and not every one. The repertoire holds around 260,000 clones, with 65% to 90% as singletons. The sequenced material came from peripheral blood. Receptors originate from a human donor in a cohort sampled during active COVID-19. The CDR3 runs from the conserved cysteine through the conserved F or W. Fields, in order: V gene, D gene, J gene, clone size, CDR3 DNA, CDR3 protein. The D gene is left open where the match is weak. Where a row states a size, it is once, few, many or the class of an expanded clone; other rows omit it.

TRBV11-3,.,TRBJ2-1,.,TGTGCCAGCAGCCGTACTACCCGCAGTGAGCAGTTCTTC,CASSRTTRSEQFF
TRBV27,TRBD1,TRBJ2-3,.,TGTGCCAGCAGACCCAGGGGGCAAGGCACAGATACGCAGTATTTT,CASRPRGQGTDTQYF
TRBV5-1,TRBD1,TRBJ1-4,.,TGCGCCAGCAGCTCAGGACAGGGCCACGAAAAACTGTTTTTT,CASSSGQGHEKLFF
TRBV6-1,.,TRBJ2-4,.,TGTGCCAGCAGTGAACCCGGACTCCAAGCCAAAAACATTCAGTACTTC,CASSEPGLQAKNIQYF
TRBV7-6,TRBD1,TRBJ2-2,.,TGTGCCAGCAGCTTATTTTCGGGACAGGGCATTCCCGGGGAGCTGTTTTTT,CASSLFSGQGIPGELFF
TRBV6-5,.,TRBJ1-2,.,TGTGCCAGCAGTTCTTACAGTTATGGCTACACCTTC,CASSSYSYGYTF
TRBV30,.,TRBJ2-7,.,TGTGCCTGGAGTAAAGGCCAGGTTAACGAGCAGTACTTC,CAWSKGQVNEQYF
TRBV20-1,.,TRBJ2-5,.,TGCAGTGCGGCTCAAGAGACCCAGTACTTC,CSAAQETQYF
TRBV19,.,TRBJ1-6,.,TGTGCCATGAGGCAGGACAGCAATTCACCCCTCCACTTT,CAMRQDSNSPLHF
TRBV7-9,.,TRBJ1-3,.,TGTGCCAGCAGTCTATCAGGGACTGGAAACACCATATATTTT,CASSLSGTGNTIYF
TRBV6-5,.,TRBJ2-6,.,TGTGCCAGCAGGCCCGGGGGCTCTGGGGCCAACGTCCTGACTTTC,CASRPGGSGANVLTF
TRBV7-6,.,TRBJ1-3,once,TGTGCCAGCAGCTTAGCCTCGACAGGAATCTCTGGAAACACCATATATTTT,CASSLASTGISGNTIYF
TRBV2,TRBD2,TRBJ2-3,.,TGTGCCAGCCGCAATAGCGGGTCAGAAGTAGATACGCAGTATTTT,CASRNSGSEVDTQYF
TRBV3-1/TRBV3-2,.,TRBJ2-7,.,TGTGCCAGCAACGACGGACACAGCACCTACGAGCAGTACTTC,CASNDGHSTYEQYF
TRBV5-6,TRBD2,TRBJ2-1,.,TGTGCCAGCAGCTTTGGGACTAGCCTCAATGAGCAGTTCTTC,CASSFGTSLNEQFF
TRBV4-2,TRBD2,TRBJ2-1,.,TGTGCCAGCACCTCAAGGACTAGCGGGAGGGATGAGCAGTTCTTC,CASTSRTSGRDEQFF
TRBV12-3/TRBV12-4,.,TRBJ2-2,.,TGTGCCAGCAGCCGGGACTACACCGGGGAGCTGTTTTTT,CASSRDYTGELFF
TRBV19,.,TRBJ1-5,.,TGTGCCAGTAGTATAGTAGGCAGGGGAAGCAATCAGCCCCAGCATTTT,CASSIVGRGSNQPQHF
TRBV28,.,TRBJ2-1,.,TGTGCCAGCGGACTAATCTACAATGAGCAGTTCTTC,CASGLIYNEQFF
TRBV3-1/TRBV3-2,TRBD2,TRBJ2-7,many,TGTGCCAGCAGCTTAGGAGGGGTTAGGACTAGCGGGACCTACGAGCAGTACTTC,CASSLGGVRTSGTYEQYF